This T cell receptor beta chain came from a study of T cell repertoires in cytomegalovirus infection. MiXCR was run by TCRdb on the reads, yielding one entry per CDR3 protein. The sample holds approximately 630,000 distinct CDR3 sequences, 24% seen once. V was shortened by 0 bases and J by 0 bases, with 7 bases between the two germline ends. Germline V CDR1 and CDR2: SGHDT, YYEEEE. The CDR3 consists of 15 residues. This clonotype showed up just a few times. The TCR comes from a human donor in good health (CMV status not recorded). Some clones in this sample may be carry-over from other donors' samples. The sample consisted of CD8+ T cells from PBMCs. V usage is TRBV5-6 and J usage is TRBJ2-1; D remains unclear. The CDR3 here is CASSLEGISYNEQFF. The DNA for the CDR3 is TGTGCCAGCAGCTTGGAAGGTATCTCCTACAATGAGCAGTTCTTC.